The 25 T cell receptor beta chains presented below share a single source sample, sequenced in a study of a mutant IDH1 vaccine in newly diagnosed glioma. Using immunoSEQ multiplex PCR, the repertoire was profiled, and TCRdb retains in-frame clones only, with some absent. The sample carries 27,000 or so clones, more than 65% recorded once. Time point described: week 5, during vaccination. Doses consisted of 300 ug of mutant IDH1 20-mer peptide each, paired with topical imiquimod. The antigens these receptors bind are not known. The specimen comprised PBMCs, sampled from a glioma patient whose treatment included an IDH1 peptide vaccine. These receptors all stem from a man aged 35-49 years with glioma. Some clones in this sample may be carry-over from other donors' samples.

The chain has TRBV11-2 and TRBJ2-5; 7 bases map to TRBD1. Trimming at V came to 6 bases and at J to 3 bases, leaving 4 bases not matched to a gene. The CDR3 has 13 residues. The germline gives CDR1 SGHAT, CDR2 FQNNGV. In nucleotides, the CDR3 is TGTGCCAGCAGGGGACAGCTAAAAGAGACCCAGTACTTC. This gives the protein CASRGQLKETQYF.

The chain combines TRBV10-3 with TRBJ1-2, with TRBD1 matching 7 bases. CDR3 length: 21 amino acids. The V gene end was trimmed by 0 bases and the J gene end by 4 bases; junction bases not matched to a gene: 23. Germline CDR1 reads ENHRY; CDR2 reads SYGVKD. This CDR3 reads CAISESVPGQVDGGNFYGYTF. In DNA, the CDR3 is TGTGCCATCAGTGAGTCGGTTCCAGGACAGGTGGACGGAGGAAACTTCTATGGCTACACCTTC.

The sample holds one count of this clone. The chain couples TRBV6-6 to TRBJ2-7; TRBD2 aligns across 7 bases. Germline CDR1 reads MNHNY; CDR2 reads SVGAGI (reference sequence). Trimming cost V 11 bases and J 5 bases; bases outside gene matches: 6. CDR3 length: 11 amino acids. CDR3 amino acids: CAVRGTNEQYF. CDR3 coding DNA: TGTGCCGTCCGGGGGACTAACGAGCAGTACTTC.

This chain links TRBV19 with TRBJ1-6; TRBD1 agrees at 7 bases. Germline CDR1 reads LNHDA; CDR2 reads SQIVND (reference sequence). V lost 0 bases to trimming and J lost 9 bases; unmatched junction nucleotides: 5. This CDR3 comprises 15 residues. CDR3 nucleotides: TGTGCCAGTAGTATAGATCTGGCAGGGGGTTCACCCCTCCACTTT. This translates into CASSIDLAGGSPLHF.

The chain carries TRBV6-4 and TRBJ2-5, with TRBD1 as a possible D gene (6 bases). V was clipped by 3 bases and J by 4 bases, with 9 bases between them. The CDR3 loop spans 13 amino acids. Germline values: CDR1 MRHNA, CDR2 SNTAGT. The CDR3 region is CASSEGGSETQYF. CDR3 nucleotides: TGTGCCAGCAGTGAAGGGGGTTCAGAGACCCAGTACTTC.

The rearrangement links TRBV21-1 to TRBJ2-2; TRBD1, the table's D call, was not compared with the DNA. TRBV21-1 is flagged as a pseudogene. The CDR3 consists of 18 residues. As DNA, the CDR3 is TGTGCCAGCAGCAAAGAAATGTCCGGACAAGCGAACACCGGGGAGCTGTTTTTT. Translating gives CASSKEMSGQANTGELFF.

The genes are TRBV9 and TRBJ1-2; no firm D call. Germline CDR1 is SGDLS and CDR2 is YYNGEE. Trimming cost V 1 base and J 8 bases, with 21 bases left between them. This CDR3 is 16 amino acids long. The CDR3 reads CASSVSFDGSIRGYTF. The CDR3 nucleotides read TGTGCCAGCAGCGTATCGTTCGACGGTAGTATTCGCGGCTACACCTTC.

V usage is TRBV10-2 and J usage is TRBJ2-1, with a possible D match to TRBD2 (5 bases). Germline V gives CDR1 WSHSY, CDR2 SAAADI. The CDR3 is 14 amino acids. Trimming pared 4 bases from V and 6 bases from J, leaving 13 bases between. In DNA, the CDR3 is TGCGCCAGCAGTGCCGGGGTGGTCGGCAATGAGCAGTTCTTC. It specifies CASSAGVVGNEQFF.

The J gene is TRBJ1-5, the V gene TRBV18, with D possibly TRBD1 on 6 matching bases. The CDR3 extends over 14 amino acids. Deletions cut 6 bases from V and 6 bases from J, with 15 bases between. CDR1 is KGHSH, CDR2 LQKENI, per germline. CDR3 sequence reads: CASSKGQGTQPQHF. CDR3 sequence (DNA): TGTGCCAGCTCCAAAGGCCAGGGGACTCAGCCCCAGCATTTT.

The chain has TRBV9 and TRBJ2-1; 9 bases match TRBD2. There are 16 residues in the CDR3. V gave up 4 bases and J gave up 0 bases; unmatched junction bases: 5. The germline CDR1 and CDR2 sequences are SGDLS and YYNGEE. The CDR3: CASSPSGGTSYNEQFF. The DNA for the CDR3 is TGTGCCAGCAGCCCCAGCGGGGGGACCTCCTACAATGAGCAGTTCTTC.

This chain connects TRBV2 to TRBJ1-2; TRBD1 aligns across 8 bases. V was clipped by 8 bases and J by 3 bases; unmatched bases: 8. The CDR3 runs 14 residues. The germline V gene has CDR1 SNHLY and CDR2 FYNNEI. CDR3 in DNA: TGTGCCAGCGTATTTCAGGGGGCGGACTATGGCTACACCTTC. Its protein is CASVFQGADYGYTF.

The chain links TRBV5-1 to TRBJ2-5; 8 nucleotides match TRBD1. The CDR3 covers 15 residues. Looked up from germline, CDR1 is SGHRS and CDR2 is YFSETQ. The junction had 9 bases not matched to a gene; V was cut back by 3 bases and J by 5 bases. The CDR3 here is CASSWGQADRETQYF. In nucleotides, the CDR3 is TGCGCCAGCAGCTGGGGACAGGCGGACAGGGAGACCCAGTACTTC.

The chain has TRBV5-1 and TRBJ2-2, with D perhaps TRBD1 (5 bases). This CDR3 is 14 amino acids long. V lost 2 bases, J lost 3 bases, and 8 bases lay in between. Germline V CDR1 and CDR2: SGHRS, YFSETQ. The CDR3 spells CASSFQGYTGELFF. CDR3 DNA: TGCGCCAGCAGCTTTCAGGGATACACCGGGGAGCTGTTTTTT.

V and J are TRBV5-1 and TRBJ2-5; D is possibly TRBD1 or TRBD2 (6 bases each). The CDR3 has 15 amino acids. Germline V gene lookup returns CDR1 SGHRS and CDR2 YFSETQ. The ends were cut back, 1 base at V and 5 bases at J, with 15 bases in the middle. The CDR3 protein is CASSLYGGPRETQYF. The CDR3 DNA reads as TGCGCCAGCAGCTTGTATGGGGGGCCCAGGGAGACCCAGTACTTC.

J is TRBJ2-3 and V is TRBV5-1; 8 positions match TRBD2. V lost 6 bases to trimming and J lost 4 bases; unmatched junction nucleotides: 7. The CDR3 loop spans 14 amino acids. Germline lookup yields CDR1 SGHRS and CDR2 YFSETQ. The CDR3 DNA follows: TGCGCCAGCAAAAGCGGGGGCAGGGCAGATACGCAGTATTTT. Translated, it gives CASKSGGRADTQYF. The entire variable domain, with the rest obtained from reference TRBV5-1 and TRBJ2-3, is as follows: KAGVTQTPRYLIKTRGQQVTLSCSPISGHRSVSWYQQTPGQGLQFLFEYFSETQRNKGNFPGRFSGRQFSNSRSEMNVSTLELGDSALYLCASKSGGRADTQYFGPGTRLTVL.

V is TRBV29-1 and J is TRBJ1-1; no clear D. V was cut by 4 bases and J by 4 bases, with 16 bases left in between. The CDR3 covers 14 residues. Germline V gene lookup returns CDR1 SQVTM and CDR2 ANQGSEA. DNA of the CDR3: TGCAGCGTTGTGGGAGGGTTCGGTATCACTGAAGCTTTCTTT. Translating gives CSVVGGFGITEAFF. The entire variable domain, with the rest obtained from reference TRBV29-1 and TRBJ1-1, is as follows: SAVISQKPSRDICQRGTSLTIQCQVDSQVTMMFWYRQQPGQSLTLIATANQGSEATYESGFVIDKFPISRPNLTFSTLTVSNMSPEDSSIYLCSVVGGFGITEAFFGQGTRLTVV.

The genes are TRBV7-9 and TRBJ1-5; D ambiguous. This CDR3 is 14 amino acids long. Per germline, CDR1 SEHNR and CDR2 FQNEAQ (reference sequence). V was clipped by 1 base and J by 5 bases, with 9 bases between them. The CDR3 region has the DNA TGTGCCAGCAGCTTAGATAACTCGTATCAGCCCCAGCATTTT. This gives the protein CASSLDNSYQPQHF.

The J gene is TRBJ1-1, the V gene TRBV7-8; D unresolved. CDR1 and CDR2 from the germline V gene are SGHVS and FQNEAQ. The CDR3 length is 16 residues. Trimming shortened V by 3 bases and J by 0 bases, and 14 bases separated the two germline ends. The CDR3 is CASSFVPTLLNTEAFF. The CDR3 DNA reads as TGTGCCAGCAGCTTTGTCCCTACCCTCCTGAACACTGAAGCTTTCTTT.

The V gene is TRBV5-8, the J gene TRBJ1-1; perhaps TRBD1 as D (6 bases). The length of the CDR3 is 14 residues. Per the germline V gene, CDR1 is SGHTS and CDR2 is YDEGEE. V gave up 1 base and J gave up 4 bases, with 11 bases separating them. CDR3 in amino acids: CASSLRGAGTEAFF. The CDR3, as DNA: TGTGCCAGCAGCTTGCGGGGGGCTGGCACTGAAGCTTTCTTT.

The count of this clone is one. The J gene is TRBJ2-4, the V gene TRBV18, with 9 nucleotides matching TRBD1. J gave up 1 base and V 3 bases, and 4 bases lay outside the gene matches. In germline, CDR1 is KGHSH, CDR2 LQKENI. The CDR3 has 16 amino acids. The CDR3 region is CASSPGTGWAKNIQYF. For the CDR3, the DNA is TGTGCCAGCTCACCCGGGACAGGGTGGGCCAAAAACATTCAGTACTTC.

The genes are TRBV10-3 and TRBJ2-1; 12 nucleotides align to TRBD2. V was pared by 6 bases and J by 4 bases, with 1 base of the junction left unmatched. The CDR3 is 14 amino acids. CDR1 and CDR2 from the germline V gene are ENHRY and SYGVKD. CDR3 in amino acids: CAIRGTSGYNEQFF. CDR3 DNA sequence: TGTGCCATCAGGGGGACTAGCGGGTACAATGAGCAGTTCTTC.

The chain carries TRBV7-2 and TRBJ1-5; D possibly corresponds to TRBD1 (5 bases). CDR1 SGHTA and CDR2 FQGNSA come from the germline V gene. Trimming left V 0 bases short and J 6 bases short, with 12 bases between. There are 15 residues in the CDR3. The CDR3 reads CASSLAGTGSQPQHF. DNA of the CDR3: TGTGCCAGCAGCTTAGCGGGGACCGGATCTCAGCCCCAGCATTTT. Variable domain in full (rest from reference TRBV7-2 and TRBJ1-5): GAGVSQSPSNKVTEKGKDVELRCDPISGHTALYWYRQSLGQGLEFLIYFQGNSAPDKSGLPSDRFSAERTGGSVSTLTIQRTQQEDSAVYLCASSLAGTGSQPQHFGDGTRLSIL.

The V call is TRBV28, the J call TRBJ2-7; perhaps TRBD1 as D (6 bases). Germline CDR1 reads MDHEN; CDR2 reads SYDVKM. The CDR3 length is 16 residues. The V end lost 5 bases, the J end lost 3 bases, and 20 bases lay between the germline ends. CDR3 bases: TGTGCCAGCAGTCAGCTAAGGGGACAAGGACTCTACGAGCAGTACTTC. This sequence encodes CASSQLRGQGLYEQYF.

The CDR3 spells CASSIGAGNQPQHF. CDR3 DNA sequence: TGTGCCAGTAGTATCGGGGCAGGGAATCAGCCCCAGCATTTT. J is TRBJ1-5 and V is TRBV19, with D possibly matching TRBD1 (5 bases). CDR1 is LNHDA and CDR2 is SQIVND in the germline V gene (reference sequence). This CDR3 comprises 14 residues. V was clipped by 3 bases and J by 4 bases, with 10 bases between them.

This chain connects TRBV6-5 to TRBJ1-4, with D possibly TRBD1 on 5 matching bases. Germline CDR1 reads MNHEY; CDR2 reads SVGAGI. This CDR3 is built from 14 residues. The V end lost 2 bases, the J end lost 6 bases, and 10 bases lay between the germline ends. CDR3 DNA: TGTGCCAGCAGTTACGGGAGGGGAGATGAAAAACTGTTTTTT. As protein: CASSYGRGDEKLFF.